This passage covers 14 T cell receptor beta chains from one sample sequenced in a study of blood T cells in healthy people across ages. Through a sample-barcoded 5' primer and a J-beta primer mix, a second PCR was run for 7 to 11 cycles. TCRdb analysed the 5' RACE reads with MiXCR anew, one entry per CDR3 protein. The profile shows some 1.8 million distinct CDR3 sequences, around 40% of them singletons. Sequencing was performed on blood. These receptors all come from a human donor in good health.

This clonotype appeared a single time. V and J are TRBV18 and TRBJ2-5; weak D call: TRBD1 (6 bases). The last part of the DNA fits TRBJ2-7 better; the J call may be wrong. Germline CDR1 and CDR2: KGHSH and LQKENI. CDR3 length: 14 amino acids. CDR3 sequence (DNA): TGTGCCAGCTCGCAGTTGGACAGCACAAGCGAGCAGTACTTC. It codes for CASSQLDSTSEQYF.

This clonotype was detected a few times. The chain's CDR3 is CSVLTGGFEQYF. As DNA, the CDR3 is TGCAGCGTATTGACAGGGGGTTTCGAGCAGTACTTC. The chain joins TRBV29-1 to TRBJ2-5; 9 bases fit TRBD1. The J call may be faulty, since TRBJ2-7 better matches the DNA end. CDR3 length equals 12 residues. Germline CDR1 reads SQVTM; CDR2 reads ANQGSEA.

The rearrangement uses TRBV28 and TRBJ1-1, with 12 bases aligning to TRBD1. The length of the CDR3 is 16 residues. V shed 3 bases, J shed 0 bases, and the junction held 2 bases outside the gene matches. Germline-derived CDR1 and CDR2 are MDHEN and SYDVKM. The CDR3 nucleotides read TGTGCCAGCAGTTTCGGGACAGGGGGCCTGAACACTGAAGCTTTCTTT. Translating it yields CASSFGTGGLNTEAFF.

This chain connects TRBV20-1 to TRBJ2-5, with D perhaps TRBD1 (6 bases). The CDR3 has 16 amino acids. In germline, CDR1 is DFQATT, CDR2 SNEGSKA (reference sequence). V lost 5 bases and J 2 bases, leaving 21 bases between the germline ends. This CDR3 reads CSALDRGRGFQETQYF. The CDR3 region has the DNA TGCAGTGCTCTTGACCGGGGCAGGGGATTTCAAGAGACCCAGTACTTC.

The sample holds a few counts of this clonotype. This chain connects TRBV5-1 to TRBJ1-2, with TRBD1 as a possible D gene (6 bases). Germline V CDR1 and CDR2: SGHRS, YFSETQ. The V end lost 1 base, the J end lost 4 bases, and 14 bases lay between the germline ends. This CDR3 has 15 residues. The DNA of the CDR3 is TGCGCCAGCAGCTTGACGAGGGGGTCACTCTATGGCTACACCTTC. It codes for CASSLTRGSLYGYTF.

The chain employs TRBV27 and TRBJ2-3; D is unclear. V shed 6 bases and J shed 2 bases, with 12 bases lying between them. Germline-derived CDR1 and CDR2 are MNHEY and SMNVEV (reference sequence). The CDR3 is 14 residues long. CDR3 nucleotides: TGTGCCAGCAGATTTATGAGCTCCACAGATACGCAGTATTTT. Its protein is CASRFMSSTDTQYF.

This clonotype was observed at least ten times. This chain uses TRBV6-1 with TRBJ1-2; no clear D gene. The CDR3 covers 12 residues. The germline V gene encodes CDR1 MNHNS and CDR2 SASEGT. Trimming shortened V by 7 bases and J by 11 bases, and 17 bases separated the two germline ends. This chain's CDR3 is CASTSDLNSYTF. CDR3 coding DNA: TGTGCCAGCACTTCGGACCTTAACTCTTACACCTTC.

To note about this clonotype: The CDR3 does not end in the conserved phenylalanine or tryptophan, so this is likely a read error. The rearrangement uses TRBV20-1 and TRBJ2-1; D may be TRBD1 or TRBD2 (5 bases each). The CDR3 is made up of 14 amino acids. Germline V gene lookup returns CDR1 DFQATT and CDR2 SNEGSKA (reference sequence). V was pared by 5 bases and J by 6 bases, with 17 bases between. This CDR3 reads CSALIGARGNEQFL. For the CDR3, the DNA is TGCAGTGCTTTGATAGGGGCACGGGGCAATGAGCAGTTCCTC.

The J gene is TRBJ2-7, the V gene TRBV20-1, with D perhaps assigned TRBD1 or TRBD2 (6 bases each). This CDR3 comprises 15 residues. Trimming pared 1 base from V and 7 bases from J, leaving 20 bases between. CDR1 and CDR2 from the germline V gene are DFQATT and SNEGSKA (reference sequence). The CDR3 loop is CSARAVGGHPGEQYF. CDR3 in DNA: TGCAGTGCTAGAGCAGTCGGGGGCCACCCGGGGGAGCAGTACTTC.

This clonotype was counted between two and nine times. The CDR3 loop is CSAHDGQGYQPQHF. CDR3 coding DNA: TGCAGTGCTCACGACGGACAGGGTTATCAGCCCCAGCATTTT. The rearrangement joins TRBV20-1 to TRBJ1-5; 8 nucleotides match TRBD1. Germline-derived CDR1 and CDR2 are DFQATT and SNEGSKA (reference sequence). The V gene end was trimmed by 5 bases and the J gene end by 5 bases; junction bases not matched to a gene: 8. CDR3 length equals 14 residues.

This clonotype has more than one count but fewer than ten. The chain has TRBV12-3 or TRBV12-4 and TRBJ2-5, with unresolved D. Trimming cost V 3 bases and J 4 bases, with 15 bases left between them. The CDR3 runs to 15 residues. CDR3 region: CASSFIATGGETQYF. The CDR3 bases are TGTGCCAGCAGTTTTATAGCAACCGGCGGAGAGACCCAGTACTTC.

This clonotype was picked up one time. The chain joins TRBV7-2 to TRBJ2-5, with 13 bases lining up with TRBD2. Losses at the gene ends were 3 bases for V and 4 bases for J; bases not matched to a gene: 5. Looked up from germline, CDR1 is SGHTA and CDR2 is FQGNSA. The CDR3 length is 16 residues. CDR3 amino acids: CASSFDGTSGVETQYF. CDR3 nucleotide sequence: TGTGCCAGCAGCTTTGACGGGACTAGCGGGGTAGAGACCCAGTACTTC.

This chain uses TRBV29-1 with TRBJ2-3, with D unresolved. V lost 2 bases and J lost 0, with 21 bases in between. The CDR3 is 18 amino acids. The germline CDR1 and CDR2 sequences are SQVTM and ANQGSEA. CDR3 in DNA: TGCAGCGTTGAATCTGGCAGGACCTCAGGCGATAGCACAGATACGCAGTATTTT. Its translation is CSVESGRTSGDSTDTQYF.

For this clonotype: Mismatch with germline at one junction end may stem from a read error. The chain couples TRBV10-3 to TRBJ1-4; D may be TRBD1 (6 bases). The CDR3 sequence is 14 residues long. In germline, CDR1 is ENHRY, CDR2 SYGVKD. The CDR3, as DNA: TGTGCCGTCAGAGAGGACAGCCTTAATGAAAAACTGTTTTTT. It translates to CAVREDSLNEKLFF.